The 24 T cell receptor beta chains presented below share a single source sample, sequenced in a study of blood T cells in healthy people across ages. Sample-barcoded 5' priming and a J-beta primer mix drove a second PCR of 7 to 11 cycles. TCRdb reprocessed the 5' RACE reads with MiXCR, giving one entry per CDR3 protein. Here the sample spans around 320,000 distinct CDR3 sequences, 25% to 30% being singletons. The sequencing input was blood. Receptor source: a woman between 70 and 85 years old in good health.

This clonotype turned up a few times. The chain carries TRBV28 and TRBJ2-5; D may be TRBD1 (6 bases). The germline V gene encodes CDR1 MDHEN and CDR2 SYDVKM. The CDR3 covers 12 residues. Trimming took off 4 bases at V and 10 bases at J, with 13 bases between the two ends. The CDR3 loop reads CASSSPRGHQYF. CDR3 sequence (DNA): TGTGCCAGCAGTTCGCCTAGGGGACACCAGTACTTC.

This clonotype has ten or more counts. The chain carries TRBV14 and TRBJ2-1; 7 bases are a match to TRBD1. The CDR3 is made up of 17 amino acids. CDR1 and CDR2 from the germline V gene are SGHDN and FVKESK. Trimming removed 7 bases from V and 3 bases from J; junction bases left unmatched: 15. Written as DNA, the CDR3 is TGTGCCAGCAAACCGACAGGGAGAGTGGGAATCTACAATGAGCAGTTCTTC. Amino acids: CASKPTGRVGIYNEQFF.

This clonotype was observed at least ten times. The chain employs TRBV20-1 and TRBJ2-7; the match to TRBD2 covers 9 bases. Germline loops: CDR1 DFQATT, CDR2 SNEGSKA (reference sequence). The trim removed 1 base at V and 5 bases at J, leaving 6 bases unmatched. There are 14 residues in the CDR3. The CDR3 DNA follows: TGCAGTGCTAGAGCCCCAGCGGGAGGCCACGAGCAGTACTTC. This codes for CSARAPAGGHEQYF.

This clonotype was counted between two and nine times. The rearrangement joins TRBV29-1 to TRBJ2-5, with 8 bases aligning to TRBD1. The J call may be faulty, since TRBJ2-7 better matches the DNA end. Germline CDR1 is SQVTM and CDR2 is ANQGSEA. The CDR3 totals 11 residues. CDR3 bases: TGCAGCGTTAGAACAGGGGGCGAGCAGTACTTC. Amino acid sequence: CSVRTGGEQYF.

This clonotype was observed a few times. The chain links TRBV3-1 to TRBJ2-7; 11 positions match TRBD2. V shed 3 bases, J shed 6 bases, and the junction held 7 bases outside the gene matches. CDR1 and CDR2 (germline): LGHDT, YNNKEL (reference sequence). The length of the CDR3 is 15 residues. CDR3 sequence: CASSHDSGRAAEQYF. The CDR3 coding sequence is TGTGCCAGCAGCCACGATAGCGGGAGGGCGGCCGAGCAGTACTTC.

Ten or more counts support this clonotype. The chain combines TRBV5-5 with TRBJ2-5, with TRBD1 as a possible D gene (6 bases). The germline CDR1 and CDR2 sequences are SGHKS and YYEKEE (reference sequence). CDR3 length equals 13 residues. Trimming took 3 bases from V and 1 from J, leaving 7 bases between them. The CDR3 loop is CASSWTAQETQYF. The CDR3, as DNA: TGTGCCAGCAGCTGGACAGCCCAAGAGACCCAGTACTTC.

This clonotype turned up a few times. The chain links TRBV7-9 to TRBJ1-2, with no clear D. Germline V CDR1 and CDR2: SEHNR, FQNEAQ (reference sequence). The CDR3 covers 16 residues. Deletions cut 1 base from V and 1 base from J, with 13 bases between. In nucleotides, the CDR3 is TGTGCCAGCAGCTTAGAGGTGATCGGCCATAACTATGGCTACACCTTC. Its translation: CASSLEVIGHNYGYTF.

V is TRBV7-9 and J is TRBJ2-1, with unresolved D. The DNA end lines up better with TRBJ2-5; the J call may be wrong. The CDR3 has 15 amino acids. CDR1 is SEHNR and CDR2 is FQNEAQ in the germline V gene (reference sequence). CDR3 region: CASSLRLALRETQYF. The CDR3 DNA reads TGTGCCAGCAGCTTAAGACTCGCGCTACGAGAGACCCAGTACTTC.

This clonotype was counted only a few times. The chain is built from TRBV29-1 and TRBJ2-1; TRBD2 agrees at 11 bases. From germline, CDR1 is SQVTM and CDR2 ANQGSEA. J gave up 9 bases and V 6 bases, and 7 bases lay outside the gene matches. The CDR3 totals 13 residues. CDR3 sequence reads: CSVTSGSGVEQFF. In DNA, the CDR3 is TGCAGCGTAACTAGCGGGAGTGGCGTTGAGCAGTTCTTC.

To note about this clonotype: The junction departs from germline at one end; a sequencing error may be responsible. The chain carries TRBV29-1 and TRBJ2-3, with D possibly TRBD2 on 5 matching bases. Germline CDR1 SQVTM, CDR2 ANQGSEA. The CDR3 spans 14 residues. CDR3 sequence reads: CGVTLVGGSPLVYF. The CDR3 DNA follows: TGCGGCGTGACGCTAGTCGGCGGGTCCCCTTTAGTGTATTTT.

V usage is TRBV5-1 and J usage is TRBJ2-2, with 11 bases that match TRBD2. Germline CDR1 SGHRS, CDR2 YFSETQ. CDR3 length equals 16 residues. V was pared by 0 bases and J by 4 bases, with 2 bases of the junction left unmatched. CDR3 DNA sequence: TGCGCCAGCAGCTTGGGACTAGCGGGATTCACCGGGGAGCTGTTTTTT. Translation: CASSLGLAGFTGELFF.

J is TRBJ2-7 and V is TRBV28; 7 bases are shared with TRBD1. The CDR3 runs to 13 residues. V dropped 5 bases and J dropped 3; count of bases not matched to a gene: 4. The germline gives CDR1 MDHEN, CDR2 SYDVKM. The DNA for the CDR3 is TGTGCCAGCAGTCAGGGGGACCTCTACGAGCAGTACTTC. It translates to CASSQGDLYEQYF.

The rearrangement joins TRBV29-1 to TRBJ1-1, with D maybe TRBD1 (5 bases). V was cut by 4 bases and J by 1 base, with 13 bases left in between. The CDR3 has 14 residues. CDR1 is SQVTM, CDR2 ANQGSEA, per germline. The CDR3 here is CSVGGGKGNTEAFF. The CDR3 DNA is TGCAGCGTTGGTGGGGGAAAGGGGAACACTGAAGCTTTCTTT.

The CDR3 region has the DNA TGTGCCAGCAGCTTCGCCCCAGATGGCTACACCTTC. It codes for CASSFAPDGYTF. The chain employs TRBV7-9 and TRBJ1-2; no reliable D call. The germline V gene encodes CDR1 SEHNR and CDR2 FQNEAQ (reference sequence). CDR3 length equals 12 residues. V was clipped by 3 bases and J by 6 bases, with 8 bases between them.

This clonotype showed up just a few times. The genes are TRBV28 and TRBJ2-1, with 15 bases identical to TRBD2. This CDR3 is 16 amino acids long. V dropped 10 bases and J dropped 0; count of bases not matched to a gene: 4. The germline V gene has CDR1 MDHEN and CDR2 SYDVKM. CDR3 sequence: CATWTSGRASYNEQFF. The CDR3 DNA sequence: TGTGCCACCTGGACTAGCGGGAGGGCCTCCTACAATGAGCAGTTCTTC.

This clonotype was counted between two and nine times. The chain recombines TRBV11-2 with TRBJ2-2; 7 positions agree with TRBD1. The CDR3 contains 16 residues. The germline gives CDR1 SGHAT, CDR2 FQNNGV. Losses at the gene ends were 5 bases for V and 2 bases for J; bases not matched to a gene: 8. The DNA for the CDR3 is TGTGCCAGCAGCCCCAGGGGGACGGGAAACACCGGGGAGCTGTTTTTT. It codes for CASSPRGTGNTGELFF. Drawing the rest from reference TRBV11-2 and TRBJ2-2, the complete variable domain is EAGVAQSPRYKIIEKRQSVAFWCNPISGHATLYWYQQILGQGPKLLIQFQNNGVVDDSQLPKDRFSAERLKGVDSTLKIQPAKLEDSAVYLCASSPRGTGNTGELFFGEGSRLTVL.

This clonotype was recorded a few times. Just one base apart from a much larger clone, this may be a read error. The chain recombines TRBV20-1 with TRBJ2-3; D call uncertain. Trimming stripped 1 base from V and 2 bases from J, with 10 bases between. The CDR3 consists of 14 residues. CDR1 and CDR2 from the germline V gene are DFQATT and SNEGSKA (reference sequence). DNA of the CDR3: TGCAGTGCTAGAGGTTTCCAGGCCACAGATACGCAGTATTTT. The encoded protein is CSARGFQATDTQYF.

This clonotype was counted only a few times. The genes are TRBV27 and TRBJ2-5, with 7 positions matching TRBD2. The DNA end lines up better with TRBJ2-7; the J call may be wrong. CDR1 and CDR2 (germline): MNHEY, SMNVEV (reference sequence). The CDR3 has 15 amino acids. In DNA form, the CDR3 reads TGTGCCAGCAGCTCTCCTCAAAGCGGGATATACGAGCAGTACTTC. It specifies CASSSPQSGIYEQYF.

The sample holds a few counts of this clonotype. V is TRBV29-1 and J is TRBJ2-4; 8 bases match TRBD1. In germline, CDR1 is SQVTM, CDR2 ANQGSEA. V dropped 5 bases and J dropped 3; count of bases not matched to a gene: 9. The CDR3 is 15 amino acids. CDR3 in DNA: TGCAGCGTTACCTACAGGGGGGATAGCAAAAACATTCAGTACTTC. It specifies CSVTYRGDSKNIQYF.

The CDR3 sequence: CASSQKGAGETQYF. CDR3 bases: TGTGCCAGCAGCCAAAAAGGGGCGGGAGAGACCCAGTACTTC. The chain uses TRBV3-1 and TRBJ2-5, with D perhaps TRBD1 or TRBD2 (5 bases each). The germline gives CDR1 LGHDT, CDR2 YNNKEL (reference sequence). The CDR3 contains 14 residues. Trimming stripped 2 bases from V and 4 bases from J, with 11 bases between.

This clonotype has only a few counts. The rearrangement uses TRBV27 and TRBJ2-7; 12 nucleotides agree with TRBD2. Trimming took 5 bases from V and 3 from J; bases not matched to a gene: 8. Germline assignment: CDR1 MNHEY and CDR2 SMNVEV (reference sequence). The CDR3 is 16 amino acids. This chain's CDR3 is CASSLDASGRVYEQYF. CDR3 DNA sequence: TGTGCCAGCAGTCTAGATGCTAGCGGGAGGGTCTACGAGCAGTACTTC.

This clonotype was recorded a few times. The chain has TRBV29-1 and TRBJ2-7; perhaps TRBD2 as D (6 bases). The CDR3 is 14 residues long. The germline V and J ends were trimmed by 6 bases and 5 bases, with 20 bases remaining between them. Germline lookup yields CDR1 SQVTM and CDR2 ANQGSEA. The DNA of the CDR3 is TGCAGCGTCGGTGACCCCGTAACGGGAGACGAGCAGTACTTC. Protein product: CSVGDPVTGDEQYF.

This clonotype has only a few counts. V usage is TRBV20-1 and J usage is TRBJ2-5; the match to TRBD2 covers 14 bases. After removal of 0 bases from V and 5 bases from J, the junction contained 17 bases not matched to a gene. CDR1 and CDR2 from the germline V gene are DFQATT and SNEGSKA (reference sequence). This CDR3 is built from 20 residues. The CDR3 region has the DNA TGCAGTGCTAGAGATTTGACCCCGACTAGCGGGAGGGCCGTCCAGGAGACCCAGTACTTC. It specifies CSARDLTPTSGRAVQETQYF.

This clonotype was detected only once. The rearrangement links TRBV28 to TRBJ2-5; 8 bases map to TRBD1. The last part of the DNA fits TRBJ2-7 better; the J call may be wrong. This CDR3 is 14 amino acids long. From germline, CDR1 is MDHEN and CDR2 SYDVKM. CDR3 loop: CASSPGQGGLEQYF. In DNA, the CDR3 is TGTGCCAGCAGTCCCGGACAGGGTGGGCTCGAGCAGTACTTC.